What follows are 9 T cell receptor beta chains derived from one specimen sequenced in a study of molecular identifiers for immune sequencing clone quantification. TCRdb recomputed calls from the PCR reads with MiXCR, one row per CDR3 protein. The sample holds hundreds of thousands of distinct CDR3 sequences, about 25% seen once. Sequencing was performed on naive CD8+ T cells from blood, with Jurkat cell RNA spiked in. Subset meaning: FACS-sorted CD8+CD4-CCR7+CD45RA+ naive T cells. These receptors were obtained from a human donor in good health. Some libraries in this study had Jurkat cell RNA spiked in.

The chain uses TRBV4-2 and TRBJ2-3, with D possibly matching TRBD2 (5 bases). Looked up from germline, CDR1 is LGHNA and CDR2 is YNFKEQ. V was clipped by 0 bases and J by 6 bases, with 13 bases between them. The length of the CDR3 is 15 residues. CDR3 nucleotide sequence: TGTGCCAGCAGCCAAGAGGTTGGGAGTACCGATACGCAGTATTTT. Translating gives CASSQEVGSTDTQYF.

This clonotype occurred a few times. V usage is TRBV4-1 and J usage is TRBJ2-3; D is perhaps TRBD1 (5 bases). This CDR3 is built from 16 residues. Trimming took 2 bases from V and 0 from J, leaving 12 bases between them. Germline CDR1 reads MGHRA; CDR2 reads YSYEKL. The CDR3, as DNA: TGCGCCAGCAGCCAAATGGGCAGGGCCAGCACAGATACGCAGTATTTT. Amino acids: CASSQMGRASTDTQYF.

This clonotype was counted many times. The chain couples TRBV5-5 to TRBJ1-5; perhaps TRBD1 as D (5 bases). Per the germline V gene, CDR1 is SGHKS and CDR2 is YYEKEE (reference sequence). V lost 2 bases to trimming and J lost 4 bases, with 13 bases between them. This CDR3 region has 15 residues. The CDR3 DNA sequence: TGTGCCAGCAGCTTCTTTAGCGGGACGAATCAGCCCCAGCATTTT. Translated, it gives CASSFFSGTNQPQHF.

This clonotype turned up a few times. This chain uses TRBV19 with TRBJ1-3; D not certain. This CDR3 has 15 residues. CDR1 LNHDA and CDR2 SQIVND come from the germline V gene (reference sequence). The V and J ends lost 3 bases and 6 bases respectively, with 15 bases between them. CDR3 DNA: TGTGCCAGTAGTATGTATGGGGAATCGGCAAACACCATATATTTT. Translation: CASSMYGESANTIYF.

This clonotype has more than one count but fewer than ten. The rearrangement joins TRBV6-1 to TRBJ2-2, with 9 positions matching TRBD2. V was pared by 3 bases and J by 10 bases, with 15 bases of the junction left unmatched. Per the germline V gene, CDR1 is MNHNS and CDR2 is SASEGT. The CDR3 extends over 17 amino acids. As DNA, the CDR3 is TGTGCCAGCAGTGAGATGGTAGCGGGGGACCCGACCAAGGAGCTGTTTTTT. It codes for CASSEMVAGDPTKELFF.

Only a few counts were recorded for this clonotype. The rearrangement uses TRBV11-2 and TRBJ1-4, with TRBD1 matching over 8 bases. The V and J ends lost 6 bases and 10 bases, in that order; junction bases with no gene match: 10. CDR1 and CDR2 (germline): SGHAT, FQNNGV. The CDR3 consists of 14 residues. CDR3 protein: CASRTRGPMRKLFF. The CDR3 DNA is TGTGCCAGCAGGACCAGGGGGCCCATGCGAAAACTGTTTTTT. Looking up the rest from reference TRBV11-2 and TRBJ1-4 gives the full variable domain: EAGVAQSPRYKIIEKRQSVAFWCNPISGHATLYWYQQILGQGPKLLIQFQNNGVVDDSQLPKDRFSAERLKGVDSTLKIQPAKLEDSAVYLCASRTRGPMRKLFFGSGTQLSVL.

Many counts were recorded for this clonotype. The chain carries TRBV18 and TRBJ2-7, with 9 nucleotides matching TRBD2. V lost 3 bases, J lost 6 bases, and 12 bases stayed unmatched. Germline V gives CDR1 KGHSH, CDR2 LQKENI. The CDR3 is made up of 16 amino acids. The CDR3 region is CASSPKREALRGEQYF. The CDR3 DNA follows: TGTGCCAGCTCACCTAAGCGGGAGGCCCTCCGGGGCGAGCAGTACTTC.

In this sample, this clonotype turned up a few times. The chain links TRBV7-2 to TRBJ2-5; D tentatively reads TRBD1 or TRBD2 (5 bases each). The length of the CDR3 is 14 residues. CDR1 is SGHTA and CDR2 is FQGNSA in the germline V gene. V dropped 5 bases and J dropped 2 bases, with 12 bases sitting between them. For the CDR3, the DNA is TGTGCCAGCAGCCAGTGGGGGAATCAAGAGACCCAGTACTTC. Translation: CASSQWGNQETQYF.

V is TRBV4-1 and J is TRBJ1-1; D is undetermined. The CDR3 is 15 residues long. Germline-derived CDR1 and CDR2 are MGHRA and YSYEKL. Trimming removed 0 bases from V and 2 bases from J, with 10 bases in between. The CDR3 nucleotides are TGCGCCAGCAGCCAAGATCTTAGTGAAAACACTGAAGCTTTCTTT. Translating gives CASSQDLSENTEAFF.